This entry lists 4 T cell receptor beta chains sequenced from one sample in a study of blood T cell repertoires in COVID-19 (dated by TCRdb to 2018 to 2021). Receptor libraries were prepared by the immunoSEQ multiplex PCR assay. The immuneACCESS repertoire file appears here via TCRdb, limited to in-frame rearrangements. These files lack a portion of the clones; in checked studies, under half of the deficit traces to unresolved V genes, and the cause of the others is not known. This sample gives roughly 92,000 clones in total; less than 95% of them show up just once. Roughly 5% of the sample lies in the top ten. The material sequenced was peripheral blood. These receptors all come from a man between 50 and 59 years old with acute or convalescent COVID-19.

The chain joins TRBV19 to TRBJ2-1; tentatively, D is TRBD1 (6 bases). V was trimmed by 5 bases and J by 5 bases, leaving 16 bases between them. Per germline, CDR1 LNHDA and CDR2 SQIVND (reference sequence). This CDR3 has 15 amino acids. The CDR3 nucleotides are TGTGCCAGTAGTGGGATTGGGACAAAGAACAATGAGCAGTTCTTC. Encoded protein: CASSGIGTKNNEQFF.

The rearrangement uses TRBV19 and TRBJ1-1; possible D gene TRBD1, 6 bases. Germline V gene lookup returns CDR1 LNHDA and CDR2 SQIVND (reference sequence). Between the trimmed V and J ends, which lost 5 bases and 1 base, there was a span of 8 bases. The length of the CDR3 is 13 residues. The CDR3 spells CASSDRPNTEAFF. In DNA form, the CDR3 reads TGTGCCAGTAGTGACAGGCCGAACACTGAAGCTTTCTTT.

The rearrangement uses TRBV19 and TRBJ1-5, with 8 bases fitting TRBD1. The trim removed 7 bases at V and 2 bases at J, leaving 7 bases unmatched. This CDR3 is built from 15 residues. Germline CDR1 LNHDA, CDR2 SQIVND (reference sequence). The CDR3 spells CASTVDRVGNQPQHF. The CDR3 DNA is TGTGCCAGTACCGTGGACAGGGTGGGCAATCAGCCCCAGCATTTT.

The J gene is TRBJ1-6, the V gene TRBV19, with TRBD1 identical over 7 bases. This CDR3 spans 15 amino acids. The junction had 5 bases not matched to a gene; V was cut back by 4 bases and J by 5 bases. Looked up from germline, CDR1 is LNHDA and CDR2 is SQIVND (reference sequence). The DNA of the CDR3 is TGTGCCAGTAGTACATCGACAGGGCATAATTCACCCCTCCACTTT. As protein: CASSTSTGHNSPLHF. Full variable domain (missing parts from reference TRBV19 and TRBJ1-6): DGGITQSPKYLFRKEGQNVTLSCEQNLNHDAMYWYRQDPGQGLRLIYYSQIVNDFQKGDIAEGYSVSREKKESFPLTVTSAQKNPTAFYLCASSTSTGHNSPLHFGNGTRLTVT.